These 21 T cell receptor beta chains came from one sample sequenced in a study of T cells in Graves' hyperthyroidism and ophthalmopathy. Researchers amplified the TCR beta CDR3 regions from RNA transcripts. Carried out on the TCR CDR3, a first-round RT-PCR used the HTBI primer set. TCRdb independently ran MiXCR on the multiplex PCR reads; one entry per CDR3 protein. The profile covers hundreds of thousands of distinct CDR3 sequences, with 14% to 15% appearing a single time and over 3.5% taken by the ten largest. Sequences were obtained from blood. The receptor source for this set is a woman between 40 and 50 years old with Graves' ophthalmopathy.

This clonotype was counted at least ten times. This chain uses TRBV12-3 or TRBV12-4 with TRBJ2-6; D gene uncertain. V dropped 10 bases and J dropped 0 bases, with 10 bases sitting between them. This CDR3 is built from 14 residues. CDR3 protein: CATQASSGANVLTF. The CDR3 coding sequence is TGTGCCACGCAGGCCAGCTCTGGGGCCAACGTCCTGACTTTC.

The J gene is TRBJ2-4, the V gene TRBV28; no reliable D call. This CDR3 has 14 residues. The ends were cut back, 4 bases at V and 7 bases at J, with 14 bases in the middle. The germline gives CDR1 MDHEN, CDR2 SYDVKM. CDR3 region: CASSSIGRKNIQYF. The CDR3 coding sequence is TGTGCCAGCAGTTCCATCGGCAGAAAGAACATTCAGTACTTC.

This clonotype was seen at least ten times. The chain recombines TRBV10-3 with TRBJ1-5; D is possibly TRBD1 (6 bases). Per germline, CDR1 ENHRY and CDR2 SYGVKD. The CDR3 extends over 13 amino acids. V was cut by 10 bases and J by 1 base, with 11 bases left in between. The CDR3 DNA follows: TGTGCCACCCACAGGGAAAGCAATCAGCCCCAGCATTTT. It translates to CATHRESNQPQHF.

In its sample, this clonotype was seen a few times. The chain carries TRBV30 and TRBJ2-4; D is unclear. CDR3 length: 11 amino acids. Trimming removed 2 bases at V and 7 bases at J, with 6 bases between. Germline assignment: CDR1 GTSNPN and CDR2 SVGIG (reference sequence). CDR3 in DNA: TGTGCCTGGAGTCACCGGAACATTCAGTACTTC. Translating gives CAWSHRNIQYF.

The V and J genes are TRBV6-2 or TRBV6-3 and TRBJ2-5; 12 positions match TRBD2. Germline CDR1 and CDR2: MNHEY and SVGEGT. The CDR3 extends over 17 amino acids. With V trimmed by 4 bases and J by 1 base, 7 bases remained unmatched. This CDR3 reads CASSSRLAGDLQETQYF. The DNA for the CDR3 is TGTGCCAGCAGTTCAAGACTAGCGGGAGACCTCCAAGAGACCCAGTACTTC.

This clonotype was detected many times. The chain employs TRBV15 and TRBJ1-1; tentatively, D is TRBD1 (6 bases). Trimming removed 3 bases at V and 4 bases at J, with 21 bases between. CDR1 is LNHNV and CDR2 is YYDKDF in the germline V gene (reference sequence). This CDR3 comprises 17 residues. This CDR3 reads CATSRFLPGESGTEAFF. CDR3 bases: TGTGCCACCAGCAGGTTCCTCCCAGGGGAGTCCGGCACTGAAGCTTTCTTT.

The chain is built from TRBV5-1 and TRBJ2-7; 8 nucleotides line up with TRBD2. Losses at the gene ends were 3 bases for V and 5 bases for J; bases not matched to a gene: 7. This CDR3 region has 14 residues. CDR1 and CDR2 (germline): SGHRS, YFSETQ. The DNA for the CDR3 is TGCGCCAGCAGCTCGAGCGGCGGGAGGAACGAGCAGTACTTC. Its protein product is CASSSSGGRNEQYF.

With respect to this clonotype: An end of the junction differs from the germline gene, which may be a read error. The chain has TRBV4-1 and TRBJ2-7, with D tentatively TRBD1 (5 bases). Germline V gives CDR1 MGHRA, CDR2 YSYEKL. The CDR3 runs 15 residues. In DNA, the CDR3 is TGCGCCAGGAGCCAAGAGTTATTTGACAGCTACGAGCAGTACTTC. Encoded protein: CARSQELFDSYEQYF.

This clonotype was detected only a few times. Possible read error: a much larger clone is one base away. This chain connects TRBV27 to TRBJ2-7, with 10 nucleotides matching TRBD2. The CDR3 contains 14 residues. The germline CDR1 and CDR2 sequences are MNHEY and SMNVEV (reference sequence). The CDR3 DNA reads TGTACCAGCAGTTTGGGGACTAGCGTTCATGAGCAGTACTTC. It is translated as CTSSLGTSVHEQYF.

This clonotype appeared a few times. The rearrangement uses TRBV24-1 and TRBJ2-2; 7 nucleotides line up with TRBD2. The V gene end was trimmed by 5 bases and the J gene end by 6 bases; junction bases not matched to a gene: 8. CDR3 length: 15 residues. The germline V gene encodes CDR1 KGHDR and CDR2 SFDVKD. The CDR3 bases are TGTGCCACCAGTGCCCCCGGACTAGTCCCCGGGGAGCTGTTTTTT. Translating it yields CATSAPGLVPGELFF.

This clonotype came up many times. J is TRBJ2-7 and V is TRBV6-2 or TRBV6-3, with a possible D match to TRBD2 (5 bases). The CDR3 runs 17 residues. Germline loops: CDR1 MNHEY, CDR2 SVGEGT. The germline V and J ends were trimmed by 0 bases and 3 bases, with 18 bases remaining between them. DNA for the CDR3: TGTGCCAGCAGTTACTCGAGGGCTCAGGTAGCAAACTACGAGCAGTACTTC. Its translation is CASSYSRAQVANYEQYF.

This clonotype has a count of ten or more. The chain uses TRBV30 and TRBJ1-1, with D hard to call. CDR1 GTSNPN and CDR2 SVGIG come from the germline V gene (reference sequence). The CDR3 covers 12 residues. The V end lost 2 bases, the J end lost 2 bases, and 6 bases lay between the germline ends. Here the CDR3 reads CAWSSGNTEAFF. The DNA for the CDR3 is TGTGCCTGGAGTTCCGGTAACACTGAAGCTTTCTTT.

This clonotype showed up just a few times. The junction shows a germline mismatch at one end, possibly a read error. The chain couples TRBV6-1 to TRBJ1-1; D remains ambiguous. Germline-derived CDR1 and CDR2 are MNHNS and SASEGT. The CDR3 has 13 residues. The chain's CDR3 is CASMRSPNTEAFF. CDR3 sequence (DNA): TGTGCCAGCATGCGCAGCCCGAACACTGAAGCCTTCTTT.

This clonotype was seen at least ten times. V and J are TRBV28 and TRBJ2-5, with D possibly matching TRBD2 (6 bases). Germline V gives CDR1 MDHEN, CDR2 SYDVKM. CDR3 length: 13 residues. The V gene lost 7 bases and the J gene lost 5 bases, with 14 bases spanning the gap. The CDR3 loop is CASTLDGGETQYF. The CDR3 coding sequence is TGTGCCAGCACCTTGGATGGGGGGGAGACCCAGTACTTC.

This clonotype showed up just a few times. This chain joins TRBV27 and TRBJ2-3; 12 nucleotides line up with TRBD2. Germline V gives CDR1 MNHEY, CDR2 SMNVEV (reference sequence). The CDR3 has 15 residues. Trimming at V came to 5 bases and at J to 7 bases, leaving 7 bases not matched to a gene. CDR3 in DNA: TGTGCCAGCAGTACGACTAGCGGGGGTCAGAATACGCAGTATTTT. Translation gives CASSTTSGGQNTQYF.

This clonotype was counted a few times. V and J are TRBV11-2 and TRBJ2-7; TRBD1 or TRBD2 may be the D gene (5 bases each). Germline V CDR1 and CDR2: SGHAT, FQNNGV. Between the trimmed V and J ends, which lost 10 bases and 5 bases, there was a span of 24 bases. CDR3 length: 15 amino acids. The CDR3 loop reads CANNLDRLRDHEQYF. CDR3 nucleotide sequence: TGTGCCAACAACTTAGACCGCCTCCGGGACCACGAGCAGTACTTC.

This clonotype was seen a handful of times. J is TRBJ2-6 and V is TRBV20-1, with TRBD1 identical over 9 bases. V was pared by 6 bases and J by 1 base, with 10 bases of the junction left unmatched. The germline CDR1 and CDR2 sequences are DFQATT and SNEGSKA (reference sequence). This CDR3 contains 17 residues. This CDR3 reads CSARPGQGRSGANVLTF. The CDR3 nucleotides are TGCAGTGCGCGCCCGGGACAGGGAAGGTCTGGGGCCAACGTCCTGACTTTC.

In its sample, this clonotype was seen many times. V gene TRBV7-2 combines with J gene TRBJ2-7; D is possibly TRBD2 (6 bases). Deletions cut 3 bases from V and 0 bases from J, with 12 bases between. Germline V gene sequence: CDR1 SGHTA, CDR2 FQGNSA. CDR3 size: 15 residues. CDR3 region: CASSFSGGGSYEQYF. CDR3 in DNA: TGTGCCAGCAGCTTTAGCGGAGGAGGCTCCTACGAGCAGTACTTC.

This clonotype was detected ten times or more. The chain joins TRBV11-2 to TRBJ2-7, with 7 positions matching TRBD2. CDR1 is SGHAT, CDR2 FQNNGV, per germline. Unmatched junction bases numbered 13, after V lost 2 bases and J lost 3 bases. The CDR3 is 17 amino acids. The CDR3 reads CASSLNRRLAVVYEQYF. The DNA for the CDR3 is TGTGCCAGCAGCTTAAATCGGCGGCTAGCGGTAGTCTACGAGCAGTACTTC.

The rearrangement joins TRBV29-1 to TRBJ1-1; D gene ambiguous. The CDR3 runs 11 residues. Trimming removed 2 bases from V and 6 bases from J, with 7 bases in between. Germline CDR1 SQVTM, CDR2 ANQGSEA. The CDR3 loop is CSVERDPEAFF. Here the CDR3 DNA reads TGCAGCGTTGAACGGGATCCTGAAGCTTTCTTT.

The J gene is TRBJ2-2, the V gene TRBV25-1; 8 nucleotides line up with TRBD2. Trimming took 6 bases from V and 5 from J; bases not matched to a gene: 5. The CDR3 totals 14 residues. Germline V lookup: CDR1 MGHDK, CDR2 SYGVNS. The CDR3 is CASRGSGRTGELFF. The CDR3 region has the DNA TGTGCCAGCAGGGGAAGCGGGAGAACCGGGGAGCTGTTTTTT.